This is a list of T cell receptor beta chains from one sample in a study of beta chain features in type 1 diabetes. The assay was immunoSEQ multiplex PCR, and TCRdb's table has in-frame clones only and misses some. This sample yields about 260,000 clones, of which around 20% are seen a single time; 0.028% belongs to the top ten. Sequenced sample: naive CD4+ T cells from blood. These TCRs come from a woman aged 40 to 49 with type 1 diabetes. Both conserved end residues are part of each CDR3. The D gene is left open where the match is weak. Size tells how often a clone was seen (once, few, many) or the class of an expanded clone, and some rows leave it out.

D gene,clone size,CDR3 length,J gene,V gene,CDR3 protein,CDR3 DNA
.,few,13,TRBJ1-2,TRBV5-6,CASSLAGTDGYTF,TGTGCCAGCAGCTTGGCGGGAACAGATGGCTACACCTTC
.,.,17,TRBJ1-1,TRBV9,CASSASGGVVKDTEAFF,TGTGCCAGCAGCGCCTCCGGGGGGGTGGTAAAGGACACTGAAGCTTTCTTT
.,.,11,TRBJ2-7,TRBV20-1,CSAGSGYEQYF,TGCAGTGCGGGATCGGGGTACGAGCAGTACTTC
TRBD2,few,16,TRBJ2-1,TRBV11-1,CASSLGRQGGGDEQFF,TGTGCCAGCAGCTTAGGTCGGCAGGGCGGGGGGGATGAGCAGTTCTTC
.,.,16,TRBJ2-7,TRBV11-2,CASSLLAGALFHEQYF,TGTGCCAGCAGCCTCCTGGCGGGGGCCCTTTTCCACGAGCAGTACTTC
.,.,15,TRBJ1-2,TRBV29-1,CSVGGVGGANYGYTF,TGCAGCGTTGGGGGGGTTGGAGGGGCCAACTATGGCTACACCTTC
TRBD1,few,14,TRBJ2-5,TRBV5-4,CASRQDRGQETQYF,TGTGCCAGCAGGCAGGACAGGGGACAAGAGACCCAGTACTTC
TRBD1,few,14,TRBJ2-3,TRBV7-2,CASSPRTGSDTQYF,TGTGCCAGCAGCCCAAGGACAGGGTCAGATACGCAGTATTTT
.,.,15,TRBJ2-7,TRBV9,CASSVGQGSFYEQYF,TGTGCCAGCAGCGTAGGGCAGGGGTCGTTCTACGAGCAGTACTTC
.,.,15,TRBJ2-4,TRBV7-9,CASSLGEARRDIQYF,TGTGCCAGCAGCTTAGGAGAGGCTAGGCGGGACATTCAGTACTTC
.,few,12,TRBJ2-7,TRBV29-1,CSVRSGTYEQYF,TGCAGCGTTCGGTCGGGTACCTACGAGCAGTACTTC
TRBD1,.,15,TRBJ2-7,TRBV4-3,CASSQEGTGGNEQYF,TGCGCCAGCAGCCAAGAGGGGACAGGGGGTAACGAGCAGTACTTC
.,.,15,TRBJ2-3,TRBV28,CASSLRRGGTDTQYF,TGTGCCAGCAGTTTACGCAGGGGTGGGACAGATACGCAGTATTTT
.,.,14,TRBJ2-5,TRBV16,CASKPTTVRETQYF,TGTGCCAGCAAACCCACGACAGTTCGAGAGACCCAGTACTTC
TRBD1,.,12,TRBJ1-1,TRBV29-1,CSLAQGDTEAFF,TGCAGTCTCGCACAGGGGGACACTGAAGCTTTCTTT
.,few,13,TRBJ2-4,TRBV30,CAWSTGSKNIQYF,TGTGCCTGGAGTACAGGGTCCAAAAACATTCAGTACTTC
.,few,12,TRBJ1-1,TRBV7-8,CASSTHGYYAFF,TGTGCCAGCAGCACCCACGGGTATTACGCTTTCTTT
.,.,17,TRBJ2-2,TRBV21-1,CASSKGATGCMGGELFF,TGTGCCAGCAGCAAAGGGGCCACAGGGTGTATGGGCGGGGAGCTGTTTTTT
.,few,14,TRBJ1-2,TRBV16,CASSQQQAGRGYTF,TGTGCCAGCAGCCAACAGCAGGCTGGGCGAGGCTACACCTTC
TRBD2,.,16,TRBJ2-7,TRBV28,CASSSAGTSGSYEQYF,TGTGCCAGCAGTTCTGCCGGGACTAGCGGATCCTACGAGCAGTACTTC
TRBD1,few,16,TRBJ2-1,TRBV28,CASSAPFGTAYNEQFF,TGTGCCAGCAGTGCCCCGTTCGGGACAGCCTACAATGAGCAGTTCTTC